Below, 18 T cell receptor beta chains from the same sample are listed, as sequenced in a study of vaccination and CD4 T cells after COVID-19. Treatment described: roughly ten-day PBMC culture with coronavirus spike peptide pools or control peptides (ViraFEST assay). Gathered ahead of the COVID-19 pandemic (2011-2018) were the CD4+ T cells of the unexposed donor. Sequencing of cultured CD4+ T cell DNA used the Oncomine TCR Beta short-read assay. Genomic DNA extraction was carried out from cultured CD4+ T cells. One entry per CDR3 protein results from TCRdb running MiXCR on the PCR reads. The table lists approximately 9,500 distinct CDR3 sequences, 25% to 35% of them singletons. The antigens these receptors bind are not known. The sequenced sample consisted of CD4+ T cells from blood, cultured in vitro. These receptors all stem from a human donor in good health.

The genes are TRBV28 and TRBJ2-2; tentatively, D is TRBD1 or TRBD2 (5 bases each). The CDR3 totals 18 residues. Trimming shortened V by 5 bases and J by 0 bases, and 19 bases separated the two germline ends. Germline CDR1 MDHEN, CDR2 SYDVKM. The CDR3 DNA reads TGTGCCAGCAGTACGACTCAAAAGGGGACGACGAACACCGGGGAGCTGTTTTTT. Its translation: CASSTTQKGTTNTGELFF.

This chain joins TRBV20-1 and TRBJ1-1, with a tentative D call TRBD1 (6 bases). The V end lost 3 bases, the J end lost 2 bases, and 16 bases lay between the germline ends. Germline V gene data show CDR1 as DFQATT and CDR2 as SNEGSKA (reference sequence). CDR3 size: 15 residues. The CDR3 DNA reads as TGCAGTGCTAGCCGCCCGTGGGGGGCTAACACTGAAGCTTTCTTT. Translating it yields CSASRPWGANTEAFF.

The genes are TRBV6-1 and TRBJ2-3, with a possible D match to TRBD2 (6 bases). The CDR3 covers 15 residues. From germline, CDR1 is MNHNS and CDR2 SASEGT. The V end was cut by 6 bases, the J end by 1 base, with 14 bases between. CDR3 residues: CASSRAGPGTDTQYF. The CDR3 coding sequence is TGTGCCAGCAGCCGCGCGGGGCCCGGCACAGATACGCAGTATTTT.

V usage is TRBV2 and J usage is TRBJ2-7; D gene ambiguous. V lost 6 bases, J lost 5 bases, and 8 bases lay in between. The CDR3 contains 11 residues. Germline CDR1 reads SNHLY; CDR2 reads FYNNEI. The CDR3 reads CASRERDEQYF. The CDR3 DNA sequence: TGTGCCAGCAGGGAGCGAGACGAGCAGTACTTC.

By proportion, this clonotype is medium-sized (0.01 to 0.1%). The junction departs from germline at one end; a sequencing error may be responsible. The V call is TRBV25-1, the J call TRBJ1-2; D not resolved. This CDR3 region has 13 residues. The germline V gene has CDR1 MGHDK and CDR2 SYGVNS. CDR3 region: CASSDRVNDGYTF. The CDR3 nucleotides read TGTGCCAGCAGTGATAGGGTTAACGATGGCTACACCTTC.

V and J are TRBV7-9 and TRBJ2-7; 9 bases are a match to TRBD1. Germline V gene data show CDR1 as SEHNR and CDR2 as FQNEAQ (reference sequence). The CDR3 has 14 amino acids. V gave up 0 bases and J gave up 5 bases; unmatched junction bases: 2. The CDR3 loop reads CASSLAGTGNEQYF. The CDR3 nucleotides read TGTGCCAGCAGCTTAGCCGGGACAGGGAACGAGCAGTACTTC.

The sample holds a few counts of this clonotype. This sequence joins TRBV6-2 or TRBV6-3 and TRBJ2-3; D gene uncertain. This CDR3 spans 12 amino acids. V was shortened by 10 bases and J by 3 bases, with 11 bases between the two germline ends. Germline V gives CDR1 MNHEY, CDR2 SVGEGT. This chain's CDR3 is CATSIITDTQYF. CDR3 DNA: TGTGCCACCTCTATAATAACAGATACGCAGTATTTT.

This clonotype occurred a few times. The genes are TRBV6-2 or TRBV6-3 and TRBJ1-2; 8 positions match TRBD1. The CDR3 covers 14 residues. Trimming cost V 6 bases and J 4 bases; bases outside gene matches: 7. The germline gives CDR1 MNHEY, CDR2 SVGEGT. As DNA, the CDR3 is TGTGCCAGCAGATCTCCGGGACAGGCCTATGGCTACACCTTC. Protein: CASRSPGQAYGYTF.

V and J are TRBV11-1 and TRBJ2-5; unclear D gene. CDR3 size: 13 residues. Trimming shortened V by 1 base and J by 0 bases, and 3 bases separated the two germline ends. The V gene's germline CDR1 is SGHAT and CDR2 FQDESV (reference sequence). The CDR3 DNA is TGTGCCAGCAGCTTAGATTACCAAGAGACCCAGTACTTC. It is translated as CASSLDYQETQYF.

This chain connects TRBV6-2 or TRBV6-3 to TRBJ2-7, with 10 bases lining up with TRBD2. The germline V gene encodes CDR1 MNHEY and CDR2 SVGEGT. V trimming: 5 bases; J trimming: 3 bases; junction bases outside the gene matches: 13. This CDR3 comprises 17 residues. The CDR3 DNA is TGTGCCAGCAGTCGCTATCCTAGGACTAGCGGCTACTACGAGCAGTACTTC. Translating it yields CASSRYPRTSGYYEQYF.

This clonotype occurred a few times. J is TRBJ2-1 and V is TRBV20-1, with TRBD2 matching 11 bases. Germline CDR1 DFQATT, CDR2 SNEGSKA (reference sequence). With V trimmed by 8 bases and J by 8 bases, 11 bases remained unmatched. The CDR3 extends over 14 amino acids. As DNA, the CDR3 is TGCAGTACGCCACGACTAGCGGGGAGGGATGAGCAGTTCTTC. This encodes CSTPRLAGRDEQFF.

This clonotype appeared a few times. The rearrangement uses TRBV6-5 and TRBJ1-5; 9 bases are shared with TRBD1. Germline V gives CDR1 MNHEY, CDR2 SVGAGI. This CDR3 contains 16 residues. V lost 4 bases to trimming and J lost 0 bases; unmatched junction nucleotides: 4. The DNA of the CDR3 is TGTGCCAGCAGTTCACAGGGGGCAGGTAGCAATCAGCCCCAGCATTTT. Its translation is CASSSQGAGSNQPQHF.

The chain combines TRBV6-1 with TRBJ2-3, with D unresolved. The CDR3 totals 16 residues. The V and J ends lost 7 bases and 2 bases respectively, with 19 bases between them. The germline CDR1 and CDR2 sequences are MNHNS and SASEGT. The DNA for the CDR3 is TGTGCCAGCACCAACAGTTGGGGTATCCCCACAGATACGCAGTATTTT. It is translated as CASTNSWGIPTDTQYF.

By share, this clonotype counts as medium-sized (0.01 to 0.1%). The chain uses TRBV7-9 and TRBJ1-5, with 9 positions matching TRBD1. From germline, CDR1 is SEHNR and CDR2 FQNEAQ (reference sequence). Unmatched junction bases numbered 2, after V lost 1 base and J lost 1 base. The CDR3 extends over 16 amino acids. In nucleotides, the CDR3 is TGTGCCAGCAGCTTAGGGACAGGGGACAGCAATCAGCCCCAGCATTTT. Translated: CASSLGTGDSNQPQHF.

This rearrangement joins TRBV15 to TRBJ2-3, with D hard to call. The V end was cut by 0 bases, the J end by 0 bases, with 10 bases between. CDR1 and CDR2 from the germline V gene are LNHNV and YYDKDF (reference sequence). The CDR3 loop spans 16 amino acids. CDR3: CATSRETSPSTDTQYF. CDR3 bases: TGTGCCACCAGCAGAGAGACTTCCCCTAGCACAGATACGCAGTATTTT.

CDR3 in amino acids: CASSFKTRRPANYGYTF. In DNA form, the CDR3 reads TGTGCCAGCAGTTTCAAAACACGACGGCCTGCTAACTATGGCTACACCTTC. The chain employs TRBV27 and TRBJ1-2; D call uncertain. V was trimmed by 3 bases and J by 0 bases, leaving 17 bases between them. CDR1 is MNHEY and CDR2 is SMNVEV in the germline V gene (reference sequence). This CDR3 spans 17 amino acids.

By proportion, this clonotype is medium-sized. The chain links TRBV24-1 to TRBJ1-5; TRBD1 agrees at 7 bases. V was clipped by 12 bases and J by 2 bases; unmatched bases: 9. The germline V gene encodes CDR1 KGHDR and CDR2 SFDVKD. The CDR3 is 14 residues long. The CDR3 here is CASQGDGGNQPQHF. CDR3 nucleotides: TGTGCCTCCCAGGGGGACGGGGGCAATCAGCCCCAGCATTTT.

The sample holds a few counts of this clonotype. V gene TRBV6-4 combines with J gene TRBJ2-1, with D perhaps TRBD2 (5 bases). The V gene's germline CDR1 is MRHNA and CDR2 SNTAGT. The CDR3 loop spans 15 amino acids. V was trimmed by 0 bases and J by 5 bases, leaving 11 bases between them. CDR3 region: CASSDSGSRDNEQFF. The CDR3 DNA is TGTGCCAGCAGTGACTCTGGGAGTAGGGACAATGAGCAGTTCTTC.